Following are 5 T cell receptor beta chains from one sample sequenced in a study of blood T cell repertoires in COVID-19. Method: immunoSEQ multiplex PCR; TCRdb's copy keeps in-frame clones and lacks some. This sample has 250,000 to 350,000 clones; around 90% occur once, and the top ten carry approximately 9%. The sample consisted of PBMCs or T cells enriched from blood (not recorded which). The receptor set was obtained from a woman aged 18 to 35 who had recovered from COVID-19.

A few counts support this clone. Other DNA sequences of this sample code for an identical CDR3. The chain combines TRBV18 with TRBJ2-3; 8 bases agree with TRBD2. Germline trimming cut 1 base from V and 0 bases from J; bases unmatched to any gene: 0. Germline-derived CDR1 and CDR2 are KGHSH and LQKENI. The CDR3 contains 15 residues. The CDR3 sequence is CASSPLAGSTDTQYF. The CDR3 nucleotides are TGTGCCAGCTCACCACTAGCGGGAAGCACAGATACGCAGTATTTT.

V usage is TRBV7-8 and J usage is TRBJ2-1; a possible D gene is TRBD2 (5 bases). This CDR3 comprises 13 residues. The germline V gene has CDR1 SGHVS and CDR2 FQNEAQ. Trimming left V 5 bases short and J 7 bases short, with 12 bases between. As DNA, the CDR3 is TGTGCCAGCAGCAATAGTCCGGGGAATGAGCAGTTCTTC. Protein sequence: CASSNSPGNEQFF.

J is TRBJ1-1 and V is TRBV10-3; D not resolved. Germline CDR1 and CDR2: ENHRY and SYGVKD. Trimming left V 10 bases short and J 4 bases short, with 19 bases between. This CDR3 contains 14 residues. The chain's CDR3 is CATHPGHGGTEAFF. The CDR3 DNA is TGTGCCACCCATCCGGGCCATGGAGGCACTGAAGCTTTCTTT.

J is TRBJ2-7 and V is TRBV19; a weak D match, TRBD2 (6 bases). This CDR3 is built from 14 residues. The V gene's germline CDR1 is LNHDA and CDR2 SQIVND (reference sequence). V was pared by 3 bases and J by 2 bases, with 11 bases between. CDR3 bases: TGTGCCAGTAGTATGGCGGGGACGGCCTACGAGCAGTACTTC. Residues: CASSMAGTAYEQYF. Complete variable domain (other parts from reference TRBV19 and TRBJ2-7): DGGITQSPKYLFRKEGQNVTLSCEQNLNHDAMYWYRQDPGQGLRLIYYSQIVNDFQKGDIAEGYSVSREKKESFPLTVTSAQKNPTAFYLCASSMAGTAYEQYFGPGTRLTVT.

V gene TRBV28 combines with J gene TRBJ1-2, with TRBD1 as a possible D gene (5 bases). Germline V CDR1 and CDR2: MDHEN, SYDVKM. The CDR3 spans 16 residues. V lost 2 bases and J 4 bases, leaving 17 bases between the germline ends. DNA for the CDR3: TGTGCCAGCAGTTTAGTACAGGAAAGAGAGGTCTATGGCTACACCTTC. It is translated as CASSLVQEREVYGYTF.